This T cell receptor (beta chain) was observed in a study of cytomegalovirus exposure and HLA in healthy donors (dated by TCRdb to the late 2010s). About the full investigation: An earlier analysis of 587 of the donors reported roughly 300 Gb of sequence data and 117 million unique TCR beta sequences obtained from some 170 million T cells. An early release covering 500 to 750 HLA-typed donors comprised approximately 300 gigabases of sequencing data and tens of millions of unique TCR sequences. Of the 398 genotyped donors, 65% to 90% were placed in the genetic ancestry cluster associated with self-reported Caucasian donors. The study aimed to test whether cataloging public T cell receptors could reveal signatures of past pathogen exposure. The T cell repertoires of some 670 subjects were profiled by immunosequencing and related to cytomegalovirus serostatus. Besides the first cohort of 666 subjects, a separate validation cohort made up of roughly 120 different subjects was used. To predict cytomegalovirus infection status, the study combined high-throughput TCR immunosequencing, statistical association of individual TCRs with disease status, and machine learning. A later analysis re-examined previously published TCR beta repertoires from 500 to 700 donors and added high-resolution HLA genotyping to investigate patterns of TCR occurrence. Rather than drawing on any new phenotypic data, the later analysis identified candidate immune exposures from TCR beta sequences and the way those sequences occurred across donors. To decide whether each TCR beta V gene segment behaved as functional or pseudogenic, an earlier analysis of fewer than 750 of the donors relied on high-throughput TCR beta sequencing. Donor age, sex, ethnicity and CMV serostatus were compiled together with the repertoire data. Genome-wide SNP genotypes for about 65% of the roughly 670 donors were used in a later genetic analysis, which treated that subset as a discovery cohort. All discovery cohort repertoires had been generated using a single sequencing platform. Both class I and class II loci were covered by HLA typing, at four-digit resolution. The number of donors typed differed by locus, with roughly 620-630 for A, B, C, DRB1 and DQB1, around 560 for DQA1, 600 to 610 for DPA1, and some 470 for DPB1. Several DR-DQ haplotypes were treated as single units for association and clustering because of strong linkage in the cohort. On average, around 240,000 unique TCR beta nucleotide sequences were sequenced per donor among several hundred genotyped donors of the cohort, with about 19% of those sequences being non-productive. Paper-wide results and their limitations: In a later analysis, TCR association rates were found to vary across HLA loci, with the most associated TCRs seen for DRB1 alleles and the fewest for HLA-C alleles. Strong co-occurrence of HLA alleles, especially DR and DQ, made assigning TCR associations to individual alleles difficult. In a later analysis, several top co-occurrence clusters were reported to appear linked to parvovirus B19, influenza, CMV and Epstein-Barr virus. A total of 150 to 200 TCR beta chains were listed by the study as associated with cytomegalovirus. Roughly 17 rarely observed V segments, including chromosome 9 orphons, were excluded from the earlier analysis of 550 to 700 of the donors because counts were too low. Presence/absence analyses assumed roughly uniform sequencing depth across donors, an assumption that may not hold. In this cohort, only TCR beta chains were sequenced, and detectable features were limited by the absence of alpha or paired-chain data. A further reported finding was that TCR beta sequences accurately predicted the HLA-A and HLA-B alleles for most subjects in the first cohort. HLA typing was unavailable for some donors at each locus, so association tests used only the typed subset. In vitro tests confirmed that a few of the cytomegalovirus-associated TCR beta chains recognize cytomegalovirus antigens. The only immune exposure information available for the cohort was CMV serostatus. The authors suggested that the approach could potentially be extended to other disease states and immunological phenotypes. Cytomegalovirus status was reported to be diagnosed by the classifier with high specificity and sensitivity in both the original and validation cohorts. Some IMGT-functional V segments, including TRBV6-2 and TRBV6-3, could not be distinguished by the 87-base-pair reads and were therefore excluded. In a later analysis, about 17,000 TCR beta sequences were associated with specific HLA alleles at a false discovery rate of 0.05. Most CMV-associated TCR beta chains appeared to be HLA-restricted in a later analysis, and the HLA associations seemed to be driven largely by CMV exposure. In an earlier analysis of about 600 of the donors, most TCR beta V segments appeared in productive rearrangements about 87% or about 30% of the time, broadly matching IMGT annotations. Linkage disequilibrium might explain the correlated functional status among segregating V segments, but an unknown experimental factor could not be excluded. Across donors, most TCR sequences were observed very rarely, whereas some public TCRs were present in many individuals. A group of highly shared sequence variants was considered likely to be a technical artifact of the sequencing pipeline. A later genetic analysis reported fewer N-insertions in productive TCRs among donors in an Asian-associated ancestry cluster than the approximately 700-donor mean. V-gene and J-gene trimming of TCR beta chains was associated with a missense DCLRE1C variant in a later genetic analysis, and the association was replicated in an independent cohort. A later analysis found that HLA-associated TCR beta chains were more clonally expanded and had lower generation probabilities than equally common non-associated chains.

The cohort consisted of approximately 690 healthy bone marrow donors. All cohort members were sampled while nominally healthy, although unrecorded immune exposures were likely present. The donor was CMV seronegative and belonged to the group of 320 or so seronegative cohort members. Every donor gave a peripheral blood sample, and the peripheral blood mononuclear cells from that sample were used for TCR beta sequencing. Genomic DNA was extracted from the blood cell samples with the Qiagen DNeasy Blood Extraction Kit. The protocol used for the library was the immunoSEQ multiplex PCR assay. The multiplex PCR relied on a mix of 60 forward primers for TCR Vbeta segments and 13 reverse primers for TCR Jbeta segments. The CDR3 region of rearranged TCR beta genes was amplified from genomic DNA by a multiplex PCR assay. Amplified TCR beta libraries were sequenced as 87-base-pair reads on the Illumina HiSeq System. The authors' analysis ran thus. Across the 500 to 700 repertoires, a later analysis counted tens of millions of unique TCR beta chains, about 10 million of which were shared by at least two donors. A nearest-neighbor algorithm error-corrected the raw reads and collapsed the reads into unique sequences, merging closely related sequences to remove PCR and sequencing errors. V, D and J gene segments were assigned by aligning CDR3 sequences to IMGT reference sequences. Each retained sequence needed at least a six-nucleotide match to both a V gene segment and a J gene segment. A rearrangement counted as productive if the CDR3 had no stop codons and remained in frame with V and J, and every other rearrangement counted as non-productive. CDR3 was defined according to IMGT convention as the region running from the second conserved V-encoded cysteine to the conserved J-encoded phenylalanine. Sequences without an unambiguous match to a single V gene segment were excluded from the earlier analysis of 587 of the donors. An earlier analysis of about 600 of the donors called V segments functional above 56.7% productive rearrangements and segregating when the between-donor standard deviation exceeded 5%. To diagnose cytomegalovirus status from the catalog of TCR beta chain sequences, a statistical classification framework was built. A later analysis assigned V and J genes by comparing TCR nucleotide sequences with IMGT/GENE-DB human TR gene sequences. Using the TCRdist pipeline, a later analysis assigned CDR3 sequences along with most-parsimonious VDJ recombination scenarios. In a later analysis, each TCR beta chain was defined by its CDR3 amino acid sequence together with its V-gene family, and reads lacking a unique V-gene family were excluded. To address suspected cross-contamination and a sequencing artifact, a later analysis removed around 600 highly shared, low-generation-probability nucleotide sequences. A later analysis calculated a clonal expansion index for each public chain from normalized within-repertoire ranks of inferred template counts. A later analysis computed generation probabilities with a VDJ recombination model fitted to out-of-frame rearrangements, and checked the results against IGoR. In a later analysis, hypergeometric tests were used to score TCR-TCR, TCR-HLA and TCR-CMV co-occurrence, with a repertoire-size bias correction applied to TCR pairs. In a later analysis, false discovery rates were estimated by permuting HLA or CMV assignments 20 times. In a later analysis, co-occurring TCRs were grouped using DBSCAN, and TCRdist sequence similarity was added for clustering within HLA-allele-positive subsets. Repertoires with fewer than 30,000 or more than 120,000 public chains, plus five repertoires with anomalous nucleotide sharing, were excluded from co-occurrence clustering. In TCRdb, the immuneACCESS table is reduced to in-frame sequences with V and J assigned. These tables do not hold every clone; where another copy was compared, an unresolved V gene accounts for under half, and the others remain unexplained. D and trimming were read from the DNA, whereas the V and J calls and clone size are those reported in that table. This sample's listing comprises 65,000 to 95,000 clones. Approximately 4.6% of the sample goes to the ten largest clones.

On this clone itself: Its antigen specificity is not known.

CDR1 and CDR2, looked up from the germline V gene, are MGHRA and YSYEKL. The CDR3 starts with the cysteine, ends with the phenylalanine, and has 15 residues. Only the CDR3 part of the read is kept: 45 bases, read in frame from the first base. The junction shows trimming of 4 bases on V and 4 bases on J, and the gene matches do not reach 1 base of it. The source of this sequence is a man aged 30-40 years in good health and CMV-seronegative. The V and J segments used are TRBV4-1 and TRBJ2-3, and 14 junction bases match TRBD2. The material sequenced was PBMCs. The CDR3 reads CASSPGLAGADTQYF. Read as DNA, the sequence is TGCGCCAGCAGCCCGGGACTAGCGGGAGCAGATACGCAGTATTTT.